Below, 5 T cell receptor beta chains from the same sample are listed, as sequenced in a study of T cell repertoires in cytomegalovirus infection. TCRdb ran MiXCR on the reads and lists one entry per CDR3 protein. The data hold about 600,000 distinct CDR3 sequences, with less than 25% observed a single time. The sequenced sample consisted of CD8+ T cells from PBMCs. These receptors came from a human donor in good health (CMV status not recorded). Some clones in this sample may be carry-over from other donors' samples.

V gene TRBV23-1 combines with J gene TRBJ2-2; TRBD1 matches 8 bases. TRBV23-1 falls under the ORF class, with uncertain function. The CDR3 has 16 amino acids. After removal of 4 bases from V and 7 bases from J, the junction contained 11 bases not matched to a gene. Written as DNA, the CDR3 is TGCGCCAGCAGTCCCCCCGGACAGGGTATCGACGGGGAGCTGTTTTTT. Its protein product is CASSPPGQGIDGELFF.

This clonotype appeared many times. V usage is TRBV7-9 and J usage is TRBJ1-5; the match to TRBD1 covers 7 bases. The germline V gene encodes CDR1 SEHNR and CDR2 FQNEAQ (reference sequence). The CDR3 totals 15 residues. Trimming at V came to 4 bases and at J to 4 bases, leaving 7 bases not matched to a gene. The CDR3 region is CASSSLGDRNQPQHF. In DNA, the CDR3 is TGTGCCAGCAGCTCTCTGGGGGACAGAAATCAGCCCCAGCATTTT.

This clonotype was recorded at least ten times. The chain links TRBV6-2 or TRBV6-3 to TRBJ2-7; 7 bases are a match to TRBD1. The V and J ends lost 8 bases and 5 bases, in that order; junction bases with no gene match: 9. Germline CDR1 and CDR2: MNHEY and SVGEGT. The CDR3 runs 13 residues. This chain's CDR3 is CASQDRRFDEQYV. In nucleotides, the CDR3 is TGTGCCAGCCAGGACAGGAGATTTGACGAGCAGTACGTC.

The table lists this clonotype with many counts. This chain uses TRBV6-5 with TRBJ2-1; tentative D call: TRBD1 (6 bases). This CDR3 spans 16 amino acids. Germline V gene lookup returns CDR1 MNHEY and CDR2 SVGAGI. The V end was cut by 0 bases, the J end by 0 bases, with 9 bases between. The CDR3 loop reads CASSYSPRGSYNEQFF. In DNA, the CDR3 is TGTGCCAGCAGTTACTCTCCCAGGGGCTCCTACAATGAGCAGTTCTTC.

This chain links TRBV20-1 with TRBJ2-1; maybe TRBD2 (5 bases). Germline V gives CDR1 DFQATT, CDR2 SNEGSKA (reference sequence). V gave up 3 bases and J gave up 5 bases, with 11 bases separating them. The CDR3 has 13 amino acids. CDR3 nucleotides: TGCAGTGCTAGGCCGCCCGGGAACAATGAGCAGTTCTTC. Translation gives CSARPPGNNEQFF.